This record looks at one TCR beta chain sequence and its context. The data were obtained in a study of blood T cell repertoires in COVID-19. The overall study: From T cells, B-cell-depleted T cells, or PBMCs came the material, which was cDNA or gDNA.

Per the original data handling: Using reference gene primer amplification, nucleated cell counts were estimated. Assay: immunoSEQ multiplex PCR; the TCRdb copy retains only in-frame clones and omits some. V and J calls and clone size are those listed in that table; D and trimming were worked out from the DNA. Of about 250,000 clones listed, around 81% are singletons. The study drew participants aged about 18 to 89 years from 20 to 30 US areas. Resolution of symptoms, clearance, or two negative PCRs was present in recovered Cohort 3 donors. Germline V gene sequence: CDR1 MNHEY, CDR2 SVGEGT. This CDR3 has 15 amino acids. The V segment lost 5 bases and the J segment 10 bases; nucleotides outside the gene matches: 10.

The TCR sequence derives from a man aged 45 to 65 who had recovered from COVID-19. The V call is TRBV6-2 or TRBV6-3, the J call TRBJ1-6; 8 positions match TRBD1. The sample consisted of PBMCs or T cells enriched from blood (not recorded which). The CDR3 is CASSRQGSGLSPLHF. DNA for the CDR3: TGTGCCAGCAGTCGACAGGGGTCGGGTTTATCACCCCTCCACTTT.